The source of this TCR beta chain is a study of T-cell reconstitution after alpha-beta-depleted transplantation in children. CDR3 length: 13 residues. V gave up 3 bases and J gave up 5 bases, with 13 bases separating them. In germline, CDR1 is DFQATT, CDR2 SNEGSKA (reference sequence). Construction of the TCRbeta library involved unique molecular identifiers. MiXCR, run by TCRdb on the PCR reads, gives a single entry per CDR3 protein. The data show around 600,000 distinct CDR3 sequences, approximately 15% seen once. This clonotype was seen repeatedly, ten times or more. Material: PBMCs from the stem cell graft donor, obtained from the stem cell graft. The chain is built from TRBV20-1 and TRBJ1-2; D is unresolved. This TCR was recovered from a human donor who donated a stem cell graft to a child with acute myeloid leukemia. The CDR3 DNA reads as TGCAGTGCTAGGGACTACCCCGATTATGGCTACACCTTC. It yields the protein CSARDYPDYGYTF.